This is a list of T cell receptor beta chains from one sample in a study of CD8+ T cells in alopecia areata. The table came from immunoSEQ multiplex PCR; TCRdb's copy has only in-frame clones and leaves some out. This sample has roughly 120,000 clones, with around 50% found just once. The sample here was CD8+ T cells sorted from blood, taken at week 24, from a patient treated with tofacitinib. The source of these receptors is a human donor with alopecia areata. Both conserved end residues are part of each CDR3. D genes are given only for firm matches. Clone size is shown for a subset of rows, as once, few, many or a class of expanded clone.

size	length	J	D	V	CDR3	DNA
few	15	TRBJ2-5	NA	TRBV6-6	CASTFAGQNQETQYF	TGTGCCAGCACTTTCGCCGGACAGAACCAAGAGACCCAGTACTTC
NA	13	TRBJ2-5	NA	TRBV7-9	CASSSRLGETQYF	TGTGCCAGCAGCTCCCGACTAGGGGAGACCCAGTACTTC
NA	15	TRBJ1-5	NA	TRBV19	CASSIVPYSNQPQHF	TGTGCCAGTAGTATAGTGCCCTATAGCAATCAGCCCCAGCATTTT
NA	16	TRBJ2-6	TRBD1	TRBV15	CATLPDRGTGANVLTF	TGTGCCACCCTCCCGGACAGGGGGACTGGGGCCAACGTCCTGACTTTC
NA	16	TRBJ2-3	NA	TRBV11-1	CASSSRGSFLPDTQYF	TGTGCCAGCAGCTCAAGGGGTAGTTTTCTCCCAGATACGCAGTATTTT
NA	16	TRBJ2-7	NA	TRBV27	CASSLSAGSSLYEQYF	TGTGCCAGCAGTTTATCCGCAGGGTCAAGTCTCTACGAGCAGTACTTC
NA	13	TRBJ2-7	NA	TRBV19	CASSMLGSYEQYF	TGTGCCAGTAGTATGTTGGGGTCCTACGAGCAGTACTTC
few	15	TRBJ2-2	NA	TRBV5-4	CASSLKGSNTGELFF	TGTGCCAGCAGCTTGAAGGGGTCCAACACCGGGGAGCTGTTTTTT
few	12	TRBJ2-5	NA	TRBV5-6	CASSFQEETQYF	TGTGCCAGCAGCTTCCAAGAGGAGACCCAGTACTTC
NA	14	TRBJ2-3	TRBD1	TRBV13	CASSSGQSTDTQYF	TGTGCCAGCAGCTCGGGACAGAGCACAGATACGCAGTATTTT
NA	15	TRBJ2-2	NA	TRBV7-8	CASSLRTANTGELFF	TGTGCCAGCAGCCTCAGGACAGCAAACACCGGGGAGCTGTTTTTT
NA	16	TRBJ1-6	NA	TRBV7-9	CASSGRATDEVSPLHF	TGTGCCAGCAGCGGTAGGGCGACGGATGAGGTGTCACCCCTCCACTTT
NA	15	TRBJ2-4	NA	TRBV5-5	CASSFEGSDKNIQYF	TGTGCCAGCAGCTTTGAAGGGTCCGACAAAAACATTCAGTACTTC
once	15	TRBJ2-1	TRBD1	TRBV6-4	CASSSGQGSYNEQFF	TGTGCCAGCAGTTCGGGACAGGGCTCCTACAATGAGCAGTTCTTC
few	16	TRBJ1-5	NA	TRBV19	CASSIGTPLGNQPQHF	TGTGCCAGTAGTATCGGAACACCGCTGGGCAATCAGCCCCAGCATTTT
NA	13	TRBJ1-1	NA	TRBV6-5	CASSLQENTEAFF	TGTGCCAGCAGTTTACAGGAGAACACTGAAGCTTTCTTT
few	13	TRBJ1-2	NA	TRBV6-5	CASSQAANYGYTF	TGTGCCAGCAGTCAGGCTGCTAACTATGGCTACACCTTC
few	17	TRBJ2-1	NA	TRBV7-8	CASSLAWERTFYNEQFF	TGTGCCAGCAGCTTAGCTTGGGAGCGGACCTTCTACAATGAGCAGTTCTTC
NA	14	TRBJ2-7	NA	TRBV6-1	CASSELGDLYEQYF	TGTGCCAGCAGTGAATTAGGGGACCTCTACGAGCAGTACTTC
NA	16	TRBJ2-1	TRBD2	TRBV6-5	CASSSPGLGGGNEQFF	TGTGCCAGCAGTTCACCGGGGCTGGGGGGGGGAAATGAGCAGTTCTTC
NA	15	TRBJ1-4	NA	TRBV15	CATSMDRSPNEKLFF	TGTGCCACCAGCATGGACAGATCACCGAATGAAAAACTGTTTTTT
few	14	TRBJ1-1	NA	TRBV5-1	CASSEPSLEAEAFF	TGCGCCAGCAGCGAGCCGAGCCTTGAGGCTGAAGCTTTCTTT
NA	15	TRBJ1-2	TRBD1	TRBV5-4	CASSQIDEGGRGYTF	TGTGCCAGCAGCCAAATCGACGAAGGGGGCAGGGGCTACACCTTC
NA	16	TRBJ2-6	NA	TRBV27	CASSYSPGAGANVLTF	TGTGCCAGCAGTTATTCTCCAGGGGCTGGGGCCAACGTCCTGACTTTC
NA	16	TRBJ2-7	TRBD2	TRBV15	CATSRTGTRVSYEQYF	TGTGCCACCAGCAGGACCGGGACTAGAGTTTCGTACGAGCAGTACTTC
few	12	TRBJ2-5	NA	TRBV29-1	CSVETDMGTQYF	TGCAGCGTTGAAACTGATATGGGGACCCAGTACTTC
NA	17	TRBJ2-4	TRBD1	TRBV7-9	CASSAVQGKVVKNIQYF	TGTGCCAGCAGCGCTGTACAGGGGAAGGTGGTCAAAAACATTCAGTACTTC
NA	14	TRBJ2-7	NA	TRBV6-5	CASSYSGSSYEQYF	TGTGCCAGCAGTTACAGCGGTAGCTCCTACGAGCAGTACTTC
NA	16	TRBJ2-3	TRBD2	TRBV30	CAWAPGLAGVTDTQYF	TGTGCCTGGGCACCGGGACTAGCGGGGGTAACAGATACGCAGTATTTT
NA	14	TRBJ2-3	NA	TRBV5-6	CASSFQDSTDTQYF	TGTGCCAGCAGCTTTCAAGATAGCACAGATACGCAGTATTTT
NA	13	TRBJ2-1	TRBD2	TRBV29-1	CSAAGLADNEQFF	TGCAGCGCGGCAGGACTAGCGGACAATGAGCAGTTCTTC
NA	13	TRBJ2-7	NA	TRBV6-6	CASRPYESYEQYF	TGTGCCAGCAGGCCGTACGAGAGCTACGAGCAGTACTTC
NA	14	TRBJ1-6	NA	TRBV27	CASSLLGYNSPLHF	TGTGCCAGCAGTTTATTGGGTTATAATTCACCCCTCCACTTT
once	16	TRBJ2-3	TRBD2	TRBV5-6	CASRRRTSGGIDTQYF	TGTGCCAGCAGACGGCGGACTAGCGGGGGTATAGATACGCAGTATTTT
NA	16	TRBJ2-6	NA	TRBV14	CASSQDGISGANVLTF	TGTGCCAGCAGCCAAGACGGGATCTCTGGGGCCAACGTCCTGACTTTC
medium-sized	16	TRBJ2-3	TRBD1	TRBV23-1	CASSQSKDRDTDTQYF	TGCGCCAGCAGTCAATCGAAGGACAGGGACACAGATACGCAGTATTTT
NA	15	TRBJ2-3	TRBD2	TRBV5-6	CASSGLAGGTDTQYF	TGTGCCAGCAGCGGACTAGCGGGGGGCACAGATACGCAGTATTTT
NA	13	TRBJ2-2	NA	TRBV27	CASSLIRTGELFF	TGTGCCAGCAGTTTAATCCGCACCGGGGAGCTGTTTTTT
NA	12	TRBJ2-7	NA	TRBV7-9	CASSYRTYEQYF	TGTGCCAGCAGCTACAGGACCTACGAGCAGTACTTC
NA	13	TRBJ2-7	NA	TRBV5-1	CASSLPAGDEQYF	TGCGCCAGCAGCTTGCCAGCAGGGGACGAGCAGTACTTC
few	15	TRBJ2-7	NA	TRBV18	CASSPPIPKFYEQYF	TGTGCCAGCTCACCACCTATCCCCAAGTTCTACGAGCAGTACTTC
NA	15	TRBJ2-7	TRBD2	TRBV27	CASSFGSSGGYEQYF	TGTGCCAGCAGTTTCGGCTCTAGCGGGGGCTACGAGCAGTACTTC
NA	15	TRBJ2-6	NA	TRBV9	CASSVTGSGANVLTF	TGTGCCAGCAGCGTGACAGGCTCTGGGGCCAACGTCCTGACTTTC
once	14	TRBJ1-2	NA	TRBV5-4	CASSYSMGLDGYTF	TGTGCCAGCAGCTACTCGATGGGTTTAGATGGCTACACCTTC
few	13	TRBJ2-7	TRBD2	TRBV7-2	CASSFQRGYEQYF	TGTGCCAGCAGCTTTCAGCGGGGCTACGAGCAGTACTTC
NA	15	TRBJ2-4	NA	TRBV29-1	CSVSQRFHLRNIQYF	TGCAGCGTGTCACAGCGATTCCACCTCCGAAACATTCAGTACTTC
few	13	TRBJ1-5	TRBD1	TRBV30	CAWNLGGGQPQHF	TGTGCCTGGAACTTAGGGGGCGGGCAGCCCCAGCATTTT
NA	13	TRBJ1-4	NA	TRBV29-1	CSVALATNEKLFF	TGCAGCGTTGCCCTCGCAACTAATGAAAAACTGTTTTTT
NA	13	TRBJ2-4	NA	TRBV27	CASSYSPLHIQYF	TGTGCCAGCAGTTATTCGCCCCTCCACATTCAGTACTTC
NA	13	TRBJ2-7	NA	TRBV27	CASSFGGASEQYF	TGTGCCAGCAGTTTTGGGGGGGCCTCCGAGCAGTACTTC
NA	18	TRBJ2-6	TRBD1	TRBV11-2	CASILPGQGAGGANVLTF	TGTGCCAGCATCCTACCGGGACAGGGGGCTGGTGGGGCCAACGTCCTGACTTTC
few	13	TRBJ2-3	TRBD1	TRBV5-1	CASRRQGADTQYF	TGCGCCAGCAGACGGCAGGGGGCAGATACGCAGTATTTT
NA	15	TRBJ2-7	TRBD1	TRBV19	CASSIGHRGYYEQYF	TGTGCCAGTAGTATAGGTCACAGGGGTTACTACGAGCAGTACTTC
few	14	TRBJ1-5	TRBD1	TRBV10-3	CAISEWQGAQPQHF	TGTGCCATCAGTGAGTGGCAGGGGGCTCAGCCCCAGCATTTT
NA	15	TRBJ1-5	NA	TRBV7-2	CASSSLPGLNQPQHF	TGTGCCAGCAGCTCCCTCCCCGGACTTAATCAGCCCCAGCATTTT
NA	12	TRBJ2-2	NA	TRBV27	CASSPVTGELFF	TGTGCCAGCAGCCCCGTCACCGGGGAGCTGTTTTTT
NA	11	TRBJ1-2	NA	TRBV13	CASSLGPRYTF	TGTGCCAGCAGCTTGGGCCCACGGTACACCTTC
NA	14	TRBJ2-7	TRBD1	TRBV5-1	CASSTDRGRYEQYF	TGCGCCAGCAGCACGGACAGGGGGCGGTACGAGCAGTACTTC